Below, 8 T cell receptor beta chains from the same sample are listed, as sequenced in a study of Tregs in tolerant kidney transplant recipients. Sequencing used immunoSEQ multiplex PCR; TCRdb keeps in-frame clones, though not all of them. Its clone listing holds about 48,000 clones. This material consisted of CD4+ T cells from blood, taken before the transplant. These receptors were collected from a human donor who received a combined kidney and bone marrow transplant.

As regards this clone: The read terminates 3 residues before the CDR3 end, so the remaining end is supplied by the germline J gene. This chain uses TRBV20-1 with TRBJ1-1; 8 bases are a match to TRBD1. The trim removed 1 base at V and 4 bases at J, leaving 5 bases unmatched. This CDR3 has 14 amino acids. Germline CDR1 and CDR2: DFQATT and SNEGSKA (reference sequence). The CDR3 sequence: CSARVTGGSTEAFF. The part of the CDR3 DNA that was read is TGCAGTGCTAGAGTCACAGGGGGGTCCACTGAA.

Worth noting for this clone: The read gets to within 3 residues of the CDR3 end, and the germline J gene fills in the rest. The rearrangement joins TRBV7-2 to TRBJ1-2; D perhaps matches TRBD1 (6 bases). Deletions cut 1 base from V and 3 bases from J, with 9 bases between. CDR1 SGHTA and CDR2 FQGNSA come from the germline V gene. The length of the CDR3 is 14 residues. The CDR3 sequence: CASSLDRDYYGYTF. CDR3 DNA, as far as it was read: TGTGCCAGCAGCTTAGACAGGGATTACTATGGC.

In the case of this clone: The read gets to within 3 residues of the CDR3 end, and the germline J gene fills in the rest. The V call is TRBV20-1, the J call TRBJ2-1, with 8 nucleotides matching TRBD2. With V trimmed by 5 bases and J by 9 bases, 9 bases remained unmatched. The CDR3 sequence is 13 residues long. Looked up from germline, CDR1 is DFQATT and CDR2 is SNEGSKA (reference sequence). CDR3 region: CSAQSTSEAEQFF. Partial CDR3 DNA: TGCAGTGCTCAATCGACTAGCGAGGCTGAG.

A note on this clone: The read is 3 residues too short to cover the CDR3 end, so that end is filled in from the germline J gene. The V call is TRBV6-4, the J call TRBJ2-3; either TRBD1 or TRBD2 may supply D (6 bases each). CDR3 length: 15 amino acids. V was shortened by 2 bases and J by 5 bases, with 14 bases between the two germline ends. Germline V gene data show CDR1 as MRHNA and CDR2 as SNTAGT. CDR3 in amino acids: CASSDGQGRIDTQYF. The covered CDR3 bases are TGTGCCAGCAGTGACGGGCAGGGGAGGATAGATACG.

A remark on this clone: The CDR3 goes on 3 residues after the read ends, and that part is filled in from the germline J gene. The chain has TRBV10-3 and TRBJ2-7; 10 nucleotides align to TRBD2. J lost 4 bases, V lost 4 bases, and 7 bases had no gene match. CDR1 is ENHRY and CDR2 is SYGVKD in the germline V gene. The CDR3 spans 15 residues. CDR3 residues: CAISGPTSGNYEQYF. The covered CDR3 bases are TGTGCCATCAGTGGCCCTACTAGCGGGAATTACGAG.

About this clone: The CDR3 is cut off 3 residues early in the read; its end comes from the germline J gene. The gene calls are TRBV14 and TRBJ1-4; 7 nucleotides line up with TRBD1. The V gene end was trimmed by 1 base and the J gene end by 7 bases; junction bases not matched to a gene: 3. Looked up from germline, CDR1 is SGHDN and CDR2 is FVKESK. The CDR3 loop spans 14 amino acids. Incomplete CDR3 DNA: TGTGCCAGCAGCCAAGGAGGGGGCGGTGAAAAA. Its translation: CASSQGGGGEK. The entire CDR3 protein reads CASSQGGGGEKLFF.

A note on this clone: The sequenced fragment ends 3 residues before the CDR3 boundary, so the rest is inferred from the germline J gene. The chain combines TRBV5-3 with TRBJ2-3; 11 positions match TRBD1. TRBV5-3 is an ORF, and what it does is uncertain. Trimming removed 0 bases from V and 3 bases from J; junction bases left unmatched: 12. The CDR3 sequence is 19 residues long. CDR3 DNA, as far as it was read: TGTGCCAGAAGCTTGGCCCGGGACACCGGGACAGGGGGTACAGATACG. It specifies CARSLARDTGTGGTDT. The full CDR3 reads CARSLARDTGTGGTDTQYF.

This clone counts as medium-sized by frequency. From the germline J gene comes the end of the CDR3, since the read stops 3 residues before it. The genes are TRBV6-1 and TRBJ1-1, with a weak D call TRBD1 (5 bases). The ends were cut back, 3 bases at V and 4 bases at J, with 12 bases in the middle. CDR1 and CDR2 from the germline V gene are MNHNS and SASEGT. The CDR3 consists of 14 residues. The CDR3 is CASSDQGTGTEAFF. The covered CDR3 bases are TGTGCCAGCAGTGATCAGGGTACGGGCACTGAA.